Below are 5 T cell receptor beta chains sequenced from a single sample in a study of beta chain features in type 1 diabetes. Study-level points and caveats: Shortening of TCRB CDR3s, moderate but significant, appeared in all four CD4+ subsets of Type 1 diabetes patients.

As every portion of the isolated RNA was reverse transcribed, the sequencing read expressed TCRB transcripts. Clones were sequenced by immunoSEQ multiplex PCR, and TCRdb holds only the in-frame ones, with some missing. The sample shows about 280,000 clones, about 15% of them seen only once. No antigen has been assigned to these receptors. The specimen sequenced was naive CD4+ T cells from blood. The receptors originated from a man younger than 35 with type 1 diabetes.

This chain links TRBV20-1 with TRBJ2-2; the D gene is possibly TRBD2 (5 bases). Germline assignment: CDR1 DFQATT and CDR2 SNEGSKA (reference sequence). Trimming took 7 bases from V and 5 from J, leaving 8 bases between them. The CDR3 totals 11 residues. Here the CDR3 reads CSVRRTGELFF. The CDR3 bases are TGCAGTGTCAGGAGGACCGGGGAGCTGTTTTTT.

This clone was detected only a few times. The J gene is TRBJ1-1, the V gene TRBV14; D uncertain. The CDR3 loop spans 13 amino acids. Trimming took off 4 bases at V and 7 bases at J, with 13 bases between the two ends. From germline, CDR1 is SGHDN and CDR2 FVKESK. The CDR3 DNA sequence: TGTGCCAGCAGCCCTTTAGAGGGAAGTGAAGCTTTCTTT. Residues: CASSPLEGSEAFF. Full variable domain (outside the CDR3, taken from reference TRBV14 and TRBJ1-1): EAGVTQFPSHSVIEKGQTVTLRCDPISGHDNLYWYRRVMGKEIKFLLHFVKESKQDESGMPNNRFLAERTGGTYSTLKVQPAELEDSGVYFCASSPLEGSEAFFGQGTRLTVV.

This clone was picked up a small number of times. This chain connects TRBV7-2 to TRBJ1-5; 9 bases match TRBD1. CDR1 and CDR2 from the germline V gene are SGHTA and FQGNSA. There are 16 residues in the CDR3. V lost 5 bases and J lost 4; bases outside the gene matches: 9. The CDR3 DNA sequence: TGTGCCAGCAGCCCGGGACAGGGAAAAGTGAATCAGCCCCAGCATTTT. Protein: CASSPGQGKVNQPQHF.

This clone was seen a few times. The CDR3 region is CASSPQGNNEQFF. In DNA form, the CDR3 reads TGTGCCAGCTCACCCCAGGGAAACAATGAGCAGTTCTTC. The chain has TRBV18 and TRBJ2-1, with D possibly matching TRBD1 (5 bases). V shed 3 bases and J shed 5 bases, with 8 bases lying between them. In germline, CDR1 is KGHSH, CDR2 LQKENI. This CDR3 spans 13 amino acids.

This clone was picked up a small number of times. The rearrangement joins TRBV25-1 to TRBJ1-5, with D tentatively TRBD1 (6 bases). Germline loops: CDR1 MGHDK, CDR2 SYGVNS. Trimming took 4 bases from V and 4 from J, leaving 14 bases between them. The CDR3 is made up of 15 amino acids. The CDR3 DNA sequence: TGTGCCAGCAGTGGGTCGCTCGACAGGAATCAGCCCCAGCATTTT. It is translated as CASSGSLDRNQPQHF.